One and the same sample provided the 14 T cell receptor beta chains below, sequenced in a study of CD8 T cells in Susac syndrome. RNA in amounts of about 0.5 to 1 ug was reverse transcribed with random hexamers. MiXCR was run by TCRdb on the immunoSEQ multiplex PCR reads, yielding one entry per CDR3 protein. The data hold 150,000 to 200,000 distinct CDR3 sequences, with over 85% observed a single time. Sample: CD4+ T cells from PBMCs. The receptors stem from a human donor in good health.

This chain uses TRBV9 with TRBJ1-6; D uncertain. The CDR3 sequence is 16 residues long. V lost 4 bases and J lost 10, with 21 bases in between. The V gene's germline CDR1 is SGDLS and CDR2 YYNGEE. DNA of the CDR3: TGTGCCAGCAGCCCCACCTCGACGAAGGGCGGATCACCCCTCCACTTT. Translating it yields CASSPTSTKGGSPLHF.

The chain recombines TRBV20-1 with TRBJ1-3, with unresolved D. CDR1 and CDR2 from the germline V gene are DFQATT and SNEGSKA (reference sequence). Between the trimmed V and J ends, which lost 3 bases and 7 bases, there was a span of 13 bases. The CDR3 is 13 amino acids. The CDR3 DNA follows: TGCAGTGCTAGGTCCACGCGAACGAACACCATATATTTT. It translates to CSARSTRTNTIYF.

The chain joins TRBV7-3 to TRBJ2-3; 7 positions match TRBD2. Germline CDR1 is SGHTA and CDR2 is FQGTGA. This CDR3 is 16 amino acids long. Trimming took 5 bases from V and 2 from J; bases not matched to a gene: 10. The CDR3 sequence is CASSPRRGRNTDTQYF. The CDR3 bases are TGTGCCAGCAGCCCACGGCGGGGGAGAAACACAGATACGCAGTATTTT.

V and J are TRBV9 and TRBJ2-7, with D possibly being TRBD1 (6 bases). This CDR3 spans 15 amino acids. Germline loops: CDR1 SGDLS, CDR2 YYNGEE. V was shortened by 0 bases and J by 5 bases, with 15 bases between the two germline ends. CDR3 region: CASSVAGGPKNEQYF. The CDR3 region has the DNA TGTGCCAGCAGCGTAGCTGGGGGCCCCAAGAACGAGCAGTACTTC.

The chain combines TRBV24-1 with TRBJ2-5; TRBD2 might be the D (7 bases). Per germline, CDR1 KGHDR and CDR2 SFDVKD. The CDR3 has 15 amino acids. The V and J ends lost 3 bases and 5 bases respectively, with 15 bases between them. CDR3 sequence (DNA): TGTGCCACCAGTGATGCCGGGGGGCCCCGTGAGACCCAGTACTTC. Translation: CATSDAGGPRETQYF.

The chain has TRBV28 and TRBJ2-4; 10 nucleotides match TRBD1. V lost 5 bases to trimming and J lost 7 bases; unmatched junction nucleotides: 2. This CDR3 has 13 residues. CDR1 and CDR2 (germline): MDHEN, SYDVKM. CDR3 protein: CASSTDRGNIQYF. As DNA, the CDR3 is TGTGCCAGCAGTACGGACAGGGGGAACATTCAGTACTTC.

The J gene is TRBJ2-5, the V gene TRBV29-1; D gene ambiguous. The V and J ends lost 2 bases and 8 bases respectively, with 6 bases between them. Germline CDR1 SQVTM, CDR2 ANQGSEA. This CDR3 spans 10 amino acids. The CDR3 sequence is CSVESGTQYF. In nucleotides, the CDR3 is TGCAGCGTTGAATCCGGAACCCAGTACTTC. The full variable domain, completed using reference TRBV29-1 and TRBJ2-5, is SAVISQKPSRDICQRGTSLTIQCQVDSQVTMMFWYRQQPGQSLTLIATANQGSEATYESGFVIDKFPISRPNLTFSTLTVSNMSPEDSSIYLCSVESGTQYFGPGTRLLVL.

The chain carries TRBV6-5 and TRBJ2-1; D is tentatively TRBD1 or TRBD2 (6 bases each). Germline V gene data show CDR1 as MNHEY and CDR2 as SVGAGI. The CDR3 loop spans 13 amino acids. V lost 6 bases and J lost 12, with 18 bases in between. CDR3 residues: CASRNGGTRRQFF. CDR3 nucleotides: TGTGCCAGCAGGAATGGGGGGACAAGGAGGCAGTTCTTC.

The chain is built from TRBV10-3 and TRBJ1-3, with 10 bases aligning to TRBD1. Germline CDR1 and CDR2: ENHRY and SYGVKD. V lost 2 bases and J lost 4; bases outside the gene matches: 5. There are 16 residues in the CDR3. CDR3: CAISERGQGPGNTIYF. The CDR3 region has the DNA TGTGCCATCAGTGAGCGGGGACAGGGGCCCGGAAACACCATATATTTT.

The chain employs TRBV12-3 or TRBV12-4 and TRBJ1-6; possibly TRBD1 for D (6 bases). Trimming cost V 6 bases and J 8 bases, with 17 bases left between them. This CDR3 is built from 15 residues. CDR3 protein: CASSTTGGTHSPLHF. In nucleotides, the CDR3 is TGTGCCAGCAGCACGACAGGCGGGACCCATTCACCCCTCCACTTT.

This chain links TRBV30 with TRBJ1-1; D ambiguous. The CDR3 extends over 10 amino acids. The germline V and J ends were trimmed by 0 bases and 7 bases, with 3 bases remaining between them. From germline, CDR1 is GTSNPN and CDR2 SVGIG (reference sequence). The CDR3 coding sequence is TGTGCCTGGAGTGTGAGTGAAGCTTTCTTT. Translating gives CAWSVSEAFF.

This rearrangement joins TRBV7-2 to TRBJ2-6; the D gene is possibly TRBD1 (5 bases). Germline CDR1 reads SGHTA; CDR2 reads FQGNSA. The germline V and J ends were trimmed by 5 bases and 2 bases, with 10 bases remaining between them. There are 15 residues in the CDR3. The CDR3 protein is CASSLKGAGANVLTF. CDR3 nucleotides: TGTGCCAGCAGCCTCAAAGGGGCTGGGGCCAACGTCCTGACTTTC.

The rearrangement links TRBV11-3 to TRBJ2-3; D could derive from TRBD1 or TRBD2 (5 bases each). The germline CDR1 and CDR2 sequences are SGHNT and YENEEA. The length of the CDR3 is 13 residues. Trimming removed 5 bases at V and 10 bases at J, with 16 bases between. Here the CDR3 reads CASSIQGPGPQYF. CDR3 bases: TGTGCCAGCAGCATACAAGGACCGGGGCCGCAGTATTTT.

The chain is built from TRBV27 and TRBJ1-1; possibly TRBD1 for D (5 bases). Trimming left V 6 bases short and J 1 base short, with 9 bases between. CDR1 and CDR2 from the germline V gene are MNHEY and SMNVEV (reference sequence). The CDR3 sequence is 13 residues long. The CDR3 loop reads CASRGTQNTEAFF. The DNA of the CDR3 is TGTGCCAGCAGAGGGACCCAGAACACTGAAGCTTTCTTT.